The 27 T cell receptor beta chains presented below share a single source sample, sequenced in a study of liver allograft versus peripheral blood T cells. Study information: Blood and transplanted-liver T cell receptor repertoires from recipients were compared.

TCRdb analysed the reads with MiXCR anew, one entry per CDR3 protein. The repertoire includes more than 10,000 distinct CDR3 sequences, roughly 20% of them detected once, and 2% to 2.5% sits in the top ten. The receptors shown here come from a human patient who had a liver transplant. Some T cells may be supplied by the graft donor.

The table lists this clonotype with a few counts. V is TRBV7-9 and J is TRBJ1-2, with a weak D call TRBD1 (5 bases). V lost 5 bases, J lost 8 bases, and 21 bases lay in between. The V gene's germline CDR1 is SEHNR and CDR2 FQNEAQ (reference sequence). The CDR3 contains 15 residues. The CDR3 here is CASSPPTPGRLGYTF. Here the CDR3 DNA reads TGTGCCAGCAGCCCCCCCACGCCGGGGCGGTTGGGCTACACCTTC. The full variable domain, with the rest looked up from reference TRBV7-9 and TRBJ1-2, is DTGVSQNPRHKITKRGQNVTFRCDPISEHNRLYWYRQTLGQGPEFLTYFQNEAQLEKSRLLSDRFSAERPKGSFSTLEIQRTEQGDSAMYLCASSPPTPGRLGYTFGSGTRLTVV.

This chain uses TRBV14 with TRBJ2-7, with D unresolved. The length of the CDR3 is 13 residues. Germline values: CDR1 SGHDN, CDR2 FVKESK. The V gene lost 5 bases and the J gene lost 4 bases, with 12 bases spanning the gap. CDR3 nucleotide sequence: TGTGCCAGCAGCTTACTCCCCGCTTACGAGCAGTACTTC. Its translation is CASSLLPAYEQYF.

This clonotype came up a few times. The genes are TRBV20-1 and TRBJ2-5; TRBD2 might be the D (5 bases). From germline, CDR1 is DFQATT and CDR2 SNEGSKA (reference sequence). V was cut by 5 bases and J by 1 base, with 8 bases left in between. The CDR3 spans 12 residues. The CDR3 coding sequence is TGCAGTGCTGGACTGTCCCAAGAGACCCAGTACTTC. Its translation: CSAGLSQETQYF.

Concerning this clonotype: This may be a read error, as it is one base from a much larger clone. The CDR3 loop is CVSREWANNYGYTF. The CDR3 DNA sequence: TGTGTCAGCAGAGAATGGGCCAATAACTATGGCTACACCTTC. This chain uses TRBV5-6 with TRBJ1-2; no definite D call. Germline V lookup: CDR1 SGHDT, CDR2 YYEEEE. The CDR3 has 14 amino acids.

This clonotype has just a few counts. The chain joins TRBV20-1 to TRBJ2-5; maybe TRBD2 (5 bases). Looked up from germline, CDR1 is DFQATT and CDR2 is SNEGSKA (reference sequence). V was shortened by 0 bases and J by 2 bases, with 13 bases between the two germline ends. The length of the CDR3 is 15 residues. CDR3 DNA: TGCAGTGCTAGAGATCCCACTCGAGGGCAAGAGACCCAGTACTTC. Amino acid sequence: CSARDPTRGQETQYF.

This clonotype was detected a few times. This chain connects TRBV5-1 to TRBJ2-1, with TRBD2 as a possible D gene (7 bases). In germline, CDR1 is SGHRS, CDR2 YFSETQ. This CDR3 is 13 amino acids long. With 8 bases removed from V and 8 bases from J, the gap between germline ends came to 17 bases. CDR3 coding DNA: TGCGCCAGTAAGTCGGGGGGCAGGGATGAGCAGTTCTTC. This sequence encodes CASKSGGRDEQFF.

The V and J genes are TRBV15 and TRBJ1-5; a possible D gene is TRBD1 (5 bases). The germline gives CDR1 LNHNV, CDR2 YYDKDF (reference sequence). The CDR3 length is 20 residues. V shed 0 bases and J shed 4 bases, with 25 bases lying between them. The CDR3 nucleotides are TGTGCCACCAGCAGAGATGGGGGGTCGGGACCCACCCTGCTAAATCAGCCCCAGCATTTT. This sequence encodes CATSRDGGSGPTLLNQPQHF.

The sample holds many counts of this clonotype. The V and J genes are TRBV19 and TRBJ2-2; D remains unclear. Trimming removed 1 base from V and 4 bases from J, with 10 bases in between. CDR1 and CDR2 from the germline V gene are LNHDA and SQIVND (reference sequence). The CDR3 is made up of 15 amino acids. The CDR3 nucleotides read TGTGCCAGTAGTATAGCGAGGAGTATCACCGGGGAGCTGTTTTTT. As protein: CASSIARSITGELFF.

By share of the sample, this clonotype is medium-sized. The V and J genes are TRBV6-2 or TRBV6-3 and TRBJ1-5; D not resolved. CDR3 length: 14 amino acids. Germline V gives CDR1 MNHEY, CDR2 SVGEGT. Between the trimmed V and J ends, which lost 7 bases and 2 bases, there was a span of 12 bases. CDR3 sequence (DNA): TGTGCCAGCACCGGGAGGGTCGGCAATCAGCCCCAGCATTTT. Translating it yields CASTGRVGNQPQHF.

The rearrangement links TRBV28 to TRBJ1-5; possibly TRBD1 for D (5 bases). V lost 6 bases, J lost 3 bases, and 15 bases lay in between. Germline V gene data show CDR1 as MDHEN and CDR2 as SYDVKM. CDR3 length: 15 amino acids. CDR3 sequence (DNA): TGTGCCAGCAGACCCACCCAGGGAAACAATCAGCCCCAGCATTTT. Residues: CASRPTQGNNQPQHF.

This clonotype is medium-sized by share. The chain recombines TRBV29-1 with TRBJ1-2; the D is unclear. Trimming removed 4 bases from V and 0 bases from J, with 12 bases in between. The CDR3 runs 14 residues. Germline V gene data show CDR1 as SQVTM and CDR2 as ANQGSEA. As DNA, the CDR3 is TGCAGCGTTGTCCCGTTCCGGGCTAACTATGGCTACACCTTC. Translated: CSVVPFRANYGYTF.

This chain links TRBV12-3 or TRBV12-4 with TRBJ2-3, with 8 bases fitting TRBD2. This CDR3 is built from 15 residues. The J segment lost 3 bases and the V segment lost 4 bases, leaving 6 bases of the junction unmatched. The CDR3 sequence is CASSSRGAVTDTQYF. CDR3 DNA sequence: TGTGCCAGCAGTTCGCGGGGGGCGGTTACAGATACGCAGTATTTT.

About this clonotype itself: Possible read error: a much larger clone is one base away. The chain joins TRBV18 to TRBJ2-7; D remains ambiguous. Germline lookup yields CDR1 KGHSH and CDR2 LQKENI. The CDR3 consists of 13 residues. V lost 5 bases and J 0 bases, leaving 8 bases between the germline ends. The DNA for the CDR3 is TGTGCCAGCTCAAATAACGGCTCCTACGAGCAGTACTTC. This gives the protein CASSNNGSYEQYF.

This clonotype is medium-sized by share. V gene TRBV5-6 combines with J gene TRBJ1-2, with D unresolved. Germline values: CDR1 SGHDT, CDR2 YYEEEE. V was clipped by 0 bases and J by 4 bases, with 4 bases between them. This CDR3 is built from 12 residues. CDR3 DNA: TGTGCCAGCAGCTTGGAGATCTATGGCTACACCTTC. This sequence encodes CASSLEIYGYTF.

This clonotype was seen a few times. The chain couples TRBV6-2 or TRBV6-3 to TRBJ2-7; tentatively, D is TRBD2 (5 bases). Germline V gene sequence: CDR1 MNHEY, CDR2 SVGEGT. V dropped 2 bases and J dropped 4 bases, with 9 bases sitting between them. The CDR3 extends over 13 amino acids. The CDR3: CASSYRLQYEQYF. The CDR3 DNA is TGTGCCAGCAGTTACAGACTACAGTACGAGCAGTACTTC.

The chain carries TRBV9 and TRBJ2-3, with 13 bases matching TRBD2. The CDR3 totals 16 residues. With 3 bases clipped from V and 5 bases from J, the junction kept 6 bases outside the gene matches. Looked up from germline, CDR1 is SGDLS and CDR2 is YYNGEE. DNA for the CDR3: TGTGCCAGCAGCGCTTGGACTAGCGGGAGTCGAGATACGCAGTATTTT. The encoded protein is CASSAWTSGSRDTQYF.

This clonotype has more than one count but fewer than ten. The chain employs TRBV28 and TRBJ1-1; D not certain. The germline V and J ends were trimmed by 4 bases and 5 bases, with 5 bases remaining between them. From germline, CDR1 is MDHEN and CDR2 SYDVKM. This CDR3 has 11 amino acids. In DNA, the CDR3 is TGTGCCAGCAGTTGGTCAACTGAAGCTTTCTTT. Protein product: CASSWSTEAFF.

Relative to its sample, this clonotype is medium-sized. The V gene is TRBV15, the J gene TRBJ1-5; possibly TRBD1 for D (6 bases). The CDR3 has 14 amino acids. Germline V CDR1 and CDR2: LNHNV, YYDKDF (reference sequence). V was cut by 1 base and J by 2 bases, with 6 bases left in between. CDR3 nucleotides: TGTGCCACCAGCAGAGGGACAGGCAATCAGCCCCAGCATTTT. It is translated as CATSRGTGNQPQHF. Combining the CDR3 with reference TRBV15 and TRBJ1-5 gives the whole variable domain DAMVIQNPRYQVTQFGKPVTLSCSQTLNHNVMYWYQQKSSQAPKLLFHYYDKDFNNEADTPDNFQSRRPNTSFCFLDIRSPGLGDTAMYLCATSRGTGNQPQHFGDGTRLSIL.

Here the CDR3 DNA reads TGTGCCAGTAGTACTAAGGGGGGCGTGAATAGCAATCAGCCCCAGCATTTT. It yields the protein CASSTKGGVNSNQPQHF. The chain couples TRBV19 to TRBJ1-5; weak D call: TRBD1 (6 bases). The CDR3 is made up of 17 amino acids. Trimming shortened V by 4 bases and J by 0 bases, and 16 bases separated the two germline ends. Per the germline V gene, CDR1 is LNHDA and CDR2 is SQIVND (reference sequence).

About this clonotype: A much larger clone lies one base from this, so it may be a read error. The genes are TRBV18 and TRBJ2-7, with D maybe TRBD2 (6 bases). The ends were cut back, 2 bases at V and 2 bases at J, with 16 bases in the middle. This CDR3 is built from 16 residues. Germline values: CDR1 KGHSH, CDR2 LQKENI. The CDR3 spells CASSPGRTREAYEQYF. The CDR3 bases are TGTGCCAGCTCACCAGGCCGGACAAGGGAGGCCTACGAGCAGTACTTC.

By share, this clonotype ranks as medium-sized. The rearrangement joins TRBV10-3 to TRBJ1-1; the D gene is possibly TRBD1 (5 bases). Germline V gives CDR1 ENHRY, CDR2 SYGVKD. Trimming removed 6 bases from V and 10 bases from J, with 18 bases in between. The CDR3 contains 13 residues. CDR3 residues: CAIRINQGIGAFF. The CDR3 DNA reads TGTGCCATCAGGATAAATCAGGGAATTGGAGCTTTCTTT.

This clonotype was detected many times. The chain uses TRBV6-1 and TRBJ1-1; 8 positions agree with TRBD1. V was pared by 3 bases and J by 3 bases, with 3 bases of the junction left unmatched. The germline V gene has CDR1 MNHNS and CDR2 SASEGT. The CDR3 has 14 residues. The CDR3 protein is CASSDRTGYTEAFF. The CDR3 DNA reads TGTGCCAGCAGTGACCGGACAGGGTACACTGAAGCTTTCTTT.

This clonotype has at least ten counts. The chain is built from TRBV6-5 and TRBJ2-7; TRBD1 matches 7 bases. Germline-derived CDR1 and CDR2 are MNHEY and SVGAGI. The junction had 11 bases not matched to a gene; V was cut back by 6 bases and J by 3 bases. CDR3 length: 15 residues. The CDR3 here is CASSVTRDRNYEQYF. The CDR3 nucleotides read TGTGCCAGCAGCGTTACTAGGGACAGAAACTACGAGCAGTACTTC.

The chain is built from TRBV5-4 and TRBJ2-5, with unresolved D. The germline CDR1 and CDR2 sequences are SGHNT and YYREEE (reference sequence). Trimming pared 4 bases from V and 3 bases from J, leaving 19 bases between. This CDR3 spans 16 amino acids. The CDR3 region has the DNA TGTGCCAGCAGCCCGTCTGTGGGTTTGAAAGAAGAGACCCAGTACTTC. Protein: CASSPSVGLKEETQYF.

This clonotype has just a few counts. This chain links TRBV7-9 with TRBJ2-7, with 8 bases matching TRBD1. This CDR3 is built from 15 residues. After removal of 5 bases from V and 4 bases from J, the junction contained 10 bases not matched to a gene. Germline loops: CDR1 SEHNR, CDR2 FQNEAQ (reference sequence). The CDR3 loop reads CASSGPGQERYEQYF. The CDR3 nucleotides read TGTGCCAGCAGCGGACCGGGACAGGAGAGATACGAGCAGTACTTC. The whole variable domain, remainder taken from reference TRBV7-9 and TRBJ2-7, is DTGVSQNPRHKITKRGQNVTFRCDPISEHNRLYWYRQTLGQGPEFLTYFQNEAQLEKSRLLSDRFSAERPKGSFSTLEIQRTEQGDSAMYLCASSGPGQERYEQYFGPGTRLTVT.

The table lists this clonotype with a few counts. J is TRBJ2-3 and V is TRBV28; no clear D gene. V lost 2 bases and J 1 base, leaving 1 base between the germline ends. The CDR3 extends over 12 amino acids. Germline V gives CDR1 MDHEN, CDR2 SYDVKM. The CDR3 nucleotides read TGTGCCAGCAGTTTAGGCACAGATACGCAGTATTTT. Amino acid sequence: CASSLGTDTQYF.

This clonotype has a count of ten or more. The chain joins TRBV15 to TRBJ2-5, with no clear D. V dropped 6 bases and J dropped 5 bases, with 19 bases sitting between them. The CDR3 totals 15 residues. Germline values: CDR1 LNHNV, CDR2 YYDKDF (reference sequence). CDR3 DNA sequence: TGTGCCACCAGTGGGTATCGGTTGCAGGCGGAGACCCAGTACTTC. Translation: CATSGYRLQAETQYF.